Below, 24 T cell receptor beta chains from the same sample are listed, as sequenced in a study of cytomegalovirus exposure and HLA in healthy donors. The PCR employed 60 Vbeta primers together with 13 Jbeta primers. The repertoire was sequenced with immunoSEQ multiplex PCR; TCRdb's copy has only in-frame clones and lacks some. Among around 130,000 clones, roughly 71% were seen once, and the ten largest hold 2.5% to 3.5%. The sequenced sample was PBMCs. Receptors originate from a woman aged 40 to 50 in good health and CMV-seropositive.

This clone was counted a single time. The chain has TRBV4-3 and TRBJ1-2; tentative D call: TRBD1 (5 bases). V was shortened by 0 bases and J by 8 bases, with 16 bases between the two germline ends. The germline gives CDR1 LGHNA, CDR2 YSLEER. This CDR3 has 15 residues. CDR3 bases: TGCGCCAGCAGCCAAGATCCGGGGGATAAGAACGGCTACACCTTC. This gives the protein CASSQDPGDKNGYTF.

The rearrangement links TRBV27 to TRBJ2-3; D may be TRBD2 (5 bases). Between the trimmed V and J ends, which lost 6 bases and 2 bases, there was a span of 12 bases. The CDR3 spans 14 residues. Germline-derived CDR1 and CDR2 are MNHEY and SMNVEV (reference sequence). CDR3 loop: CASSLTSPTDTQYF. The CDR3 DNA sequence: TGTGCCAGCAGCCTAACTAGTCCCACAGATACGCAGTATTTT.

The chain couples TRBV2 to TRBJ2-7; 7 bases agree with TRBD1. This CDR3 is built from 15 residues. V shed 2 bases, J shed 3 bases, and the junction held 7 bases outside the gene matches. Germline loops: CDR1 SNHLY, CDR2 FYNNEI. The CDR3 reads CASSENKGGFYEQYF. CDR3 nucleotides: TGTGCCAGCAGTGAAAATAAAGGGGGCTTCTACGAGCAGTACTTC.

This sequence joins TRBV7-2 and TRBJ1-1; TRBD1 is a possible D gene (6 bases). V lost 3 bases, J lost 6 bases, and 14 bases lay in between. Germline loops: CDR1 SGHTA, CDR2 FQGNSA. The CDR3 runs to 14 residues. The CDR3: CASSFVQGNSEAFF. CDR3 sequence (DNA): TGTGCCAGCAGCTTCGTACAGGGTAATTCTGAAGCTTTCTTT.

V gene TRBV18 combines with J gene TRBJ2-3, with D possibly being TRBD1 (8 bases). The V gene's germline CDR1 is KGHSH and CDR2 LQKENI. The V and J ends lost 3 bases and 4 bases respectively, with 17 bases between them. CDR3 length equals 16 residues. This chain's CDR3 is CASSPGQGRGADTQYF. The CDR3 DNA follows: TGTGCCAGCTCACCCGGACAGGGTCGGGGGGCAGATACGCAGTATTTT.

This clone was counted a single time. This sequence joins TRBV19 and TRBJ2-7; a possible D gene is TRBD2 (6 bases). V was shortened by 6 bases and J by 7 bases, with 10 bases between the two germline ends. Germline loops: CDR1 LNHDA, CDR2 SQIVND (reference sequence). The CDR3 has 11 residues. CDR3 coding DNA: TGTGCCAGTAGGGAAGGAGGGGAGCAGTACTTC. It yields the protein CASREGGEQYF.

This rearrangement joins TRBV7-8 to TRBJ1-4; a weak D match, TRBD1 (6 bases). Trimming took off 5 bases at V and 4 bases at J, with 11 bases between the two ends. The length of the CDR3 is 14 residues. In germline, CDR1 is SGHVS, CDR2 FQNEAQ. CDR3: CASSPGQSNEKLFF. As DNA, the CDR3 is TGTGCCAGCAGCCCTGGACAGAGTAATGAAAAACTGTTTTTT.

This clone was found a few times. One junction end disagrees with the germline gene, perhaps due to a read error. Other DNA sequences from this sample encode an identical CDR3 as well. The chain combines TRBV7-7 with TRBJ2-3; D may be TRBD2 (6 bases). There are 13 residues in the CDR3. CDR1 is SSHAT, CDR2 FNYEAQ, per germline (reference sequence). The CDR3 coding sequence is TGTGCTAGCAGCTTAGCGGAGGCAGATACGCAGTATTTT. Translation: CASSLAEADTQYF.

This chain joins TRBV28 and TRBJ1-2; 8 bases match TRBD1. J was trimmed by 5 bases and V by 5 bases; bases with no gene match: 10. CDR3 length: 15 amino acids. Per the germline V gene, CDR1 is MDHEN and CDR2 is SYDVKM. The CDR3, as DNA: TGTGCCAGCAGTGCCCCGGACAGGGCGAGATATGGCTACACCTTC. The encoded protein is CASSAPDRARYGYTF.

The CDR3 DNA follows: TGTGCCACTAGCCTAGATTCGTCCACTCCGGGGGGCAGGGATGAGCAGTTCTTC. Protein: CATSLDSSTPGGRDEQFF. This chain links TRBV19 with TRBJ2-1; D is perhaps TRBD2 (7 bases). V lost 10 bases and J lost 8, with 33 bases in between. Germline loops: CDR1 LNHDA, CDR2 SQIVND (reference sequence). This CDR3 has 18 amino acids.

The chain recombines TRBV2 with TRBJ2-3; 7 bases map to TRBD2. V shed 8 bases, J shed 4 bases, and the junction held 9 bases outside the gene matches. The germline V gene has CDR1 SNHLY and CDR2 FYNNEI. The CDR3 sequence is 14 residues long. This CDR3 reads CASGGREGADTQYF. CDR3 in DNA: TGTGCCAGCGGGGGTAGGGAGGGCGCAGATACGCAGTATTTT.

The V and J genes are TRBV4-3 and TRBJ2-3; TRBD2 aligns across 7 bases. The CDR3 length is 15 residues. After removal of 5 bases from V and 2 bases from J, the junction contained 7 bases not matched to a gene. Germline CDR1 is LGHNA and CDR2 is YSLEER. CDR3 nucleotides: TGCGCCAGCAGCTTGGGAGGGTCACCCACAGATACGCAGTATTTT. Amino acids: CASSLGGSPTDTQYF.

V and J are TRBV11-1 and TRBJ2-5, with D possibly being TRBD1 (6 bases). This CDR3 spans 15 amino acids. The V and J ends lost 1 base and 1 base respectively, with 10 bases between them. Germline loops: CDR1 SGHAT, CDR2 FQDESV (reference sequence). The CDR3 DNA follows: TGTGCCAGCAGCTTAGGGGACACAACCCAAGAGACCCAGTACTTC. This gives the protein CASSLGDTTQETQYF.

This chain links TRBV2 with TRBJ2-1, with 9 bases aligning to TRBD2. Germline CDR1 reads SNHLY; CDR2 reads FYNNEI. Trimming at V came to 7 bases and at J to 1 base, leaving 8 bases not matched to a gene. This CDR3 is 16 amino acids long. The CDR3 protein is CASISAGGVSYNEQFF. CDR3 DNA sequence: TGTGCCAGCATTAGCGCGGGAGGGGTATCCTACAATGAGCAGTTCTTC.

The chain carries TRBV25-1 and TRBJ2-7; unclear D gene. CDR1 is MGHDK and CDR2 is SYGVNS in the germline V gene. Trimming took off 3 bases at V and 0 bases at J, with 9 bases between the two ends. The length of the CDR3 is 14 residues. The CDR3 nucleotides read TGTGCCAGCAGTGATGGAGCCTACTCCTACGAGCAGTACTTC. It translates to CASSDGAYSYEQYF.

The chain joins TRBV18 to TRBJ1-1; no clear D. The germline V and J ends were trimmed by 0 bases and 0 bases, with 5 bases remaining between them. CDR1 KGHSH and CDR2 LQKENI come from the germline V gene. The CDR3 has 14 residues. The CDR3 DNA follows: TGTGCCAGCTCACCACCCAGTATGAACACTGAAGCTTTCTTT. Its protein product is CASSPPSMNTEAFF.

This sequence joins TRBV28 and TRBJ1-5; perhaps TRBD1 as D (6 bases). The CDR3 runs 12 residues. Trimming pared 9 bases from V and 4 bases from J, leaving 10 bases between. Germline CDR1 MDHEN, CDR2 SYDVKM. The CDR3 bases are TGTGCCAGTTCCAGGGGTAATCAGCCCCAGCATTTT. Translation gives CASSRGNQPQHF.

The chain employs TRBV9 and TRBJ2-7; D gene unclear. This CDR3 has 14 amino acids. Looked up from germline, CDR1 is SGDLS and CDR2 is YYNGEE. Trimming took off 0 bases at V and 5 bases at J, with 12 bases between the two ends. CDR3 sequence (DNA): TGTGCCAGCAGCGTAGGGTCCCCAGGCAACGAGCAGTACTTC. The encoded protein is CASSVGSPGNEQYF.

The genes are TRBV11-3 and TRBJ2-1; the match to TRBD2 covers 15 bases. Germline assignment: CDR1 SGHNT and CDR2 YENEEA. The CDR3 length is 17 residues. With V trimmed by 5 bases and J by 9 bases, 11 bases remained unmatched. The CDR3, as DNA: TGTGCCAGCAGCAAGCCCTCGGGACTAGCGGGAGGTGGTGAGCAGTTCTTC. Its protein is CASSKPSGLAGGGEQFF.

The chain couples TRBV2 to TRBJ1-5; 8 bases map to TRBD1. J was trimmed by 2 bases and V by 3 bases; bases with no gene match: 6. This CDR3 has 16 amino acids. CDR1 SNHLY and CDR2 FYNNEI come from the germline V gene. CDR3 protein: CASSEQGAFGNQPQHF. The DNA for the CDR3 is TGTGCCAGCAGTGAGCAGGGGGCATTCGGCAATCAGCCCCAGCATTTT.

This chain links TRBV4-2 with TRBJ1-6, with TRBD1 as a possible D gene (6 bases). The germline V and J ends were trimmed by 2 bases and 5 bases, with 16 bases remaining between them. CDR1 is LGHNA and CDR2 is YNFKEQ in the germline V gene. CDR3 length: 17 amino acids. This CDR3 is CASSQKFGQLDNSPLHF. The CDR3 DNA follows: TGTGCCAGCAGCCAAAAATTCGGACAGCTCGATAATTCACCCCTCCACTTT.

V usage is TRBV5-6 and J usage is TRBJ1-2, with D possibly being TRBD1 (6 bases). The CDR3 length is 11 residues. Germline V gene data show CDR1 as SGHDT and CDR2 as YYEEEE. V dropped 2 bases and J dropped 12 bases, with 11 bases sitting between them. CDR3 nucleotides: TGTGCCAGCAGCTTATACAGGGATGACACCTTC. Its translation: CASSLYRDDTF. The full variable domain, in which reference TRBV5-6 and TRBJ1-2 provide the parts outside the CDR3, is DAGVTQSPTHLIKTRGQQVTLRCSPKSGHDTVSWYQQALGQGPQFIFQYYEEEERQRGNFPDRFSGHQFPNYSSELNVNALLLGDSALYLCASSLYRDDTFGSGTRLTVV.

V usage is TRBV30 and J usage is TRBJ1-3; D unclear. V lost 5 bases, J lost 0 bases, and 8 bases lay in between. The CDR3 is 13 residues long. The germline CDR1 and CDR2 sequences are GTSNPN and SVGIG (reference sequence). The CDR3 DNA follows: TGTGCCTGGTCACCACACTCTGGAAACACCATATATTTT. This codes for CAWSPHSGNTIYF. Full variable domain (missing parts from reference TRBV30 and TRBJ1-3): SQTIHQWPATLVQPVGSPLSLECTVEGTSNPNLYWYRQAAGRGLQLLFYSVGIGQISSEVPQNLSASRPQDRQFILSSKKLLLSDSGFYLCAWSPHSGNTIYFGEGSWLTVV.

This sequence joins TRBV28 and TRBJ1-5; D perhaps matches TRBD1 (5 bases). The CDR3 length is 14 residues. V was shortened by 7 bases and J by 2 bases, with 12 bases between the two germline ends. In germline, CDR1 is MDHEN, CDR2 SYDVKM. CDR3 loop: CASKGPAGNQPQHF. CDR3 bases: TGTGCCAGCAAGGGGCCGGCGGGCAATCAGCCCCAGCATTTT.